This TCR beta chain was identified in a study of blood T cells in healthy people across ages. Study-wide points: When set beside aged donors, long-lived donors presented more naive CD4+ cells and higher diversity. Unknown CMV status may confound age-related changes in expanded clones.

Primed by a sample-barcoded 5' primer and a J-beta primer mix, a second PCR proceeded for roughly 6 to 12 cycles. MiXCR, run by TCRdb on the 5' RACE reads, gives a single entry per CDR3 protein. This table holds 1.4 million or so distinct CDR3 sequences, approximately 42% found once. Points on this clonotype: Its antigen is currently unknown.

Germline V gives CDR1 SEHNR, CDR2 FQNEAQ (reference sequence). There are 15 residues in the CDR3. Trimming pared 3 bases from V and 4 bases from J, leaving 13 bases between. This receptor was taken from a woman between 18 and 29 years old in good health. The sequenced material came from blood. J is TRBJ2-1 and V is TRBV7-9; D is possibly TRBD2 (5 bases). CDR3 nucleotide sequence: TGTGCCAGCAGCTTCCTTCTAGCAGCGTACAATGAGCAGTTCTTC. Its protein is CASSFLLAAYNEQFF.